These 5 T cell receptor beta chains share one sample of origin, sequenced in a study of T cell repertoires in cytomegalovirus infection. TCRdb passed the reads through MiXCR, listing each CDR3 protein once. The table includes under 90,000 distinct CDR3 sequences, 45% to 50% detected once. For these TCRs, the target antigens are not known. Source: CD8+ T cells from cultured PBMCs, taken from culture after CMV antigen stimulation. The receptors were sampled from a human donor in good health (CMV status not recorded). Some clones in this sample may be carry-over from other donors' samples.

CDR3 region: CASRGAHGYTF. The CDR3 DNA reads as TGTGCCAGCCGGGGGGCGCATGGCTACACCTTC. The J gene is TRBJ1-2, the V gene TRBV2, with a weak D call TRBD1 (6 bases). This CDR3 has 11 amino acids. Per germline, CDR1 SNHLY and CDR2 FYNNEI. Trimming left V 8 bases short and J 6 bases short, with 10 bases between.

The chain recombines TRBV7-3 with TRBJ1-2; D unresolved. Germline V gene lookup returns CDR1 SGHTA and CDR2 FQGTGA. The CDR3 contains 14 residues. The V and J ends lost 2 bases and 2 bases respectively, with 9 bases between them. Here the CDR3 reads CASSLVTLNYGYTF. The CDR3 DNA follows: TGTGCCAGCAGCTTAGTCACACTCAACTATGGCTACACCTTC. Drawing the rest from reference TRBV7-3 and TRBJ1-2, the complete variable domain is GAGVSQTPSNKVTEKGKYVELRCDPISGHTALYWYRQSLGQGPEFLIYFQGTGAADDSGLPNDRFFAVRPEGSVSTLKIQRTERGDSAVYLCASSLVTLNYGYTFGSGTRLTVV.

The V call is TRBV14, the J call TRBJ1-4; 9 bases align to TRBD1. Trimming cost V 1 base and J 6 bases; bases outside gene matches: 6. Germline CDR1 and CDR2: SGHDN and FVKESK. The CDR3 consists of 16 residues. The CDR3 DNA reads as TGTGCCAGCAGCCAAGCTCTTCGGACAGGGGATGAAAAACTGTTTTTT. Translated: CASSQALRTGDEKLFF.

This clonotype came up a few times. The gene calls are TRBV27 and TRBJ1-6; D ambiguous. V was trimmed by 8 bases and J by 5 bases, leaving 13 bases between them. In germline, CDR1 is MNHEY, CDR2 SMNVEV (reference sequence). The CDR3 totals 14 residues. CDR3 in DNA: TGTGCCAGCCGCCGGGGAGGGAATAATTCACCCCTCCACTTT. Amino acids: CASRRGGNNSPLHF.

The chain employs TRBV5-1 and TRBJ2-3; 8 nucleotides line up with TRBD2. Germline loops: CDR1 SGHRS, CDR2 YFSETQ. V dropped 2 bases and J dropped 5; count of bases not matched to a gene: 7. The CDR3 sequence is 15 residues long. CDR3 nucleotides: TGCGCCAGCAGCTTTAACGGGGGGGCCGGAGATACGCAGTATTTT. Translation gives CASSFNGGAGDTQYF.